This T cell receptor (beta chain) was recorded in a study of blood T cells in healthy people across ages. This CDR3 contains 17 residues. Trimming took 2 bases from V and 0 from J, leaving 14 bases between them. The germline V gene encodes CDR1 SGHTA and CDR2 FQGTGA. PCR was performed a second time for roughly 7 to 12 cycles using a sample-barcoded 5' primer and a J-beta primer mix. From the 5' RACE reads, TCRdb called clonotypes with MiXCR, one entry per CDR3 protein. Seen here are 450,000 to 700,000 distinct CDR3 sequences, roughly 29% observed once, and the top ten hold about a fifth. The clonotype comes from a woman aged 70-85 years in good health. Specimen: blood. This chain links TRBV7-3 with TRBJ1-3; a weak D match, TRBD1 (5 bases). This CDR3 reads CASSLVGQKGSGNTIYF. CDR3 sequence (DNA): TGTGCCAGCAGCTTAGTGGGGCAAAAGGGCTCTGGAAACACCATATATTTT.